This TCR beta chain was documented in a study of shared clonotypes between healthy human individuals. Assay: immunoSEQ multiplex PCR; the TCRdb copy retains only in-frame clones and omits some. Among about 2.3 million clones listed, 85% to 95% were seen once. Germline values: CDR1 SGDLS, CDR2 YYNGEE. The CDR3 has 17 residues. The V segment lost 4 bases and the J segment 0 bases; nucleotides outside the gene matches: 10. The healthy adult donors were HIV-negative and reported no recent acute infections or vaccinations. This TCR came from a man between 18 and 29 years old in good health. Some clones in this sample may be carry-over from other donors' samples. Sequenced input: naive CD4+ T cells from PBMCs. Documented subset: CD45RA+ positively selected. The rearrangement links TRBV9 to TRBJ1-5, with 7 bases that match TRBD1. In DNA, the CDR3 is TGTGCCAGCAGCCCCGGGACAGCCTTTTTTAGCAATCAGCCCCAGCATTTT. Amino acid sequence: CASSPGTAFFSNQPQHF.